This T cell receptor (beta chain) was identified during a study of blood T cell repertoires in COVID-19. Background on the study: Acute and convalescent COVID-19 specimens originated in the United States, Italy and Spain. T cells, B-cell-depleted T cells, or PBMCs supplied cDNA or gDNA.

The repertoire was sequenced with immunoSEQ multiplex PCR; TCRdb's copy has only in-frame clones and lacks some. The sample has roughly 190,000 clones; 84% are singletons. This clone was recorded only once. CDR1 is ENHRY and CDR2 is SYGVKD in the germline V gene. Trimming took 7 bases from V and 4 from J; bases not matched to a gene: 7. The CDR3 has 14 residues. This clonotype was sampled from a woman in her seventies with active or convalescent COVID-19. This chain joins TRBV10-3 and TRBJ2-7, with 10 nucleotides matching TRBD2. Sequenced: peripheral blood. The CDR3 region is CAIKQAGGPYEQYF. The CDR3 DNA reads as TGTGCCATCAAACAAGCGGGAGGGCCTTACGAGCAGTACTTC.